This T cell receptor (beta chain) was found in a study of blood T cell repertoires in COVID-19. Study at large: T cells, B-cell-depleted T cells, or PBMCs supplied cDNA or gDNA.

This CDR3 comprises 12 residues. CDR1 is LGHNA and CDR2 is YSLEER in the germline V gene. V was trimmed by 4 bases and J by 6 bases, leaving 7 bases between them. Using immunoSEQ multiplex PCR, the repertoire was profiled, and TCRdb retains in-frame clones only, with some absent. The sample has some 270,000 clones, approximately 91% seen once. Participants reported their clinical history, and cohort assignment relied on those reports. What the recovered Cohort 3 donors had was two negative PCRs, clearance, or symptom resolution. Material: PBMCs or T cells enriched from blood (not recorded which). The sequence was obtained from a woman in her 40s who had recovered from COVID-19. This sequence joins TRBV4-3 and TRBJ2-1; D is perhaps TRBD2 (6 bases). This CDR3 reads CASSPTSNEQFF. Here the CDR3 DNA reads TGCGCCAGCAGCCCGACTAGCAATGAGCAGTTCTTC.